This note documents a single T cell receptor beta chain sequence. The antigen remains unidentified. These data belong to a study of identifying expanded T cells in peripheral blood. Germline CDR1 and CDR2: SGHRS and YFSETQ. V was clipped by 8 bases and J by 5 bases, with 19 bases between them. The CDR3 extends over 15 amino acids. Clones were read by immunoSEQ multiplex PCR, and TCRdb kept only the in-frame ones, dropping some. The table records over 90,000 clones, around 89% of them present only once. During the collection period, no donor immune events like infections were recorded. Findings and caveats of the study: About 1.2 clones differed between technical replicates, versus approximately 16 and 20 over time.

The sequencing sample was made of blood. This chain uses TRBV5-1 with TRBJ2-2; D not resolved. This TCR came from a person between 18 and 75 years old in good health. The CDR3 DNA reads TGCGCCAGTCGATCTAACCAGGCTCTAACCGGGGAGCTGTTTTTT. Translating gives CASRSNQALTGELFF.